This T cell receptor beta chain is from a study of Graves' ophthalmopathy and Graves' hyperthyroidism. Moderate-to-severe activity, with CAS ≥3, NOSPECS ≥4 and duration under 3 months, characterized the donors with ophthalmopathy. Patients were left out if they had other autoimmune diseases, uncontrolled infections, pregnancy or lactation. As the starting material, more than 8 ml of fresh peripheral blood yielded the PBMCs. RNA transcripts were the template, and TCR beta CDR3 regions were amplified from them. After a first-round RT-PCR with HTBI primers, a second-round multiplex PCR was run. TCRdb reprocessed the multiplex PCR reads with MiXCR, giving one entry per CDR3 protein. The sample has about half a million distinct CDR3 sequences; approximately 15% are singletons. Deletions cut 0 bases from V and 3 bases from J, with 10 bases between. The CDR3 length is 14 residues. CDR1 SGDLS and CDR2 YYNGEE come from the germline V gene.

The gene calls are TRBV9 and TRBJ2-7; no clear D. The sequenced sample consisted of blood. This clonotype was obtained from a woman aged 25 to 45 with Graves' ophthalmopathy. Written as DNA, the CDR3 is TGTGCCAGCAGCGTAGCGGCAGCACACTACGAGCAGTACTTC. It encodes CASSVAAAHYEQYF.